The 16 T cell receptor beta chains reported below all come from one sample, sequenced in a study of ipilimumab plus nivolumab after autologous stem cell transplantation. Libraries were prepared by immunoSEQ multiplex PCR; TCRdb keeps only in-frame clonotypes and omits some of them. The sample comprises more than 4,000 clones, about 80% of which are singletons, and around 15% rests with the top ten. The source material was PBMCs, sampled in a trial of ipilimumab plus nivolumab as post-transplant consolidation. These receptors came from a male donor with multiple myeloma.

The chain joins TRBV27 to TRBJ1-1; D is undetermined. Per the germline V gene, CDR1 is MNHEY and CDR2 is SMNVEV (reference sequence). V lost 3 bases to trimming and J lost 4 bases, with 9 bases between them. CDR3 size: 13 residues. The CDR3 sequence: CASSFWDGTEAFF. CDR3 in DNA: TGTGCCAGCAGTTTTTGGGATGGCACTGAAGCTTTCTTT.

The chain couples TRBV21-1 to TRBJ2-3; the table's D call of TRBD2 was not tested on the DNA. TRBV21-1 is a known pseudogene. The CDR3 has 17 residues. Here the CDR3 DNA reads TGTGCCAGCAGCTTCTTAACTAGCGGGGGGACCACAGATACGCAGTATTTT. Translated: CASSFLTSGGTTDTQYF.

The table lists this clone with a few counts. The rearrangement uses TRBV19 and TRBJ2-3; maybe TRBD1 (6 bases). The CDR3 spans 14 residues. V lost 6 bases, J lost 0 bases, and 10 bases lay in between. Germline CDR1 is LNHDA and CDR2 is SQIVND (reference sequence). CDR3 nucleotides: TGTGCCAGTAGCCAAGGGGGTAGCACAGATACGCAGTATTTT. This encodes CASSQGGSTDTQYF. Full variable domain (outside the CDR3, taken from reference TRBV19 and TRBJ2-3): DGGITQSPKYLFRKEGQNVTLSCEQNLNHDAMYWYRQDPGQGLRLIYYSQIVNDFQKGDIAEGYSVSREKKESFPLTVTSAQKNPTAFYLCASSQGGSTDTQYFGPGTRLTVL.

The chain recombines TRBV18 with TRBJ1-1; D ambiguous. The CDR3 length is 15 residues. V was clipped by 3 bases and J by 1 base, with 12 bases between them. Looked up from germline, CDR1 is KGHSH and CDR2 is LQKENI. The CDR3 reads CASSPLAVPNTEAFF. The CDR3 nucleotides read TGTGCCAGCTCACCTCTAGCAGTACCGAACACTGAAGCTTTCTTT.

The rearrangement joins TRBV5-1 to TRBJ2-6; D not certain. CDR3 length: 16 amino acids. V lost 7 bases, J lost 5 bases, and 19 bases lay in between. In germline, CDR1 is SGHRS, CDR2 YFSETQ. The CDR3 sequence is CASDVCSQSRANVLTF. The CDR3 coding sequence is TGCGCCAGCGATGTATGTTCACAAAGTCGGGCCAACGTCCTGACTTTC.

CDR3 sequence reads: CASSPQGPRDYGYTF. The CDR3 bases are TGTGCCAGCAGCCCCCAGGGACCGAGGGACTATGGCTACACCTTC. V usage is TRBV7-8 and J usage is TRBJ1-2; D possibly corresponds to TRBD1 (5 bases). Trimming removed 5 bases from V and 3 bases from J, with 16 bases in between. Germline V lookup: CDR1 SGHVS, CDR2 FQNEAQ. This CDR3 has 15 residues.

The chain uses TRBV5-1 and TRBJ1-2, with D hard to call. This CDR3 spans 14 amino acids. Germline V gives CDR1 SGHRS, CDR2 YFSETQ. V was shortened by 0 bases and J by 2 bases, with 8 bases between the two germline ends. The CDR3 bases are TGCGCCAGCAGCTTGGGCCCTCGAAACTATGGCTACACCTTC. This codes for CASSLGPRNYGYTF.

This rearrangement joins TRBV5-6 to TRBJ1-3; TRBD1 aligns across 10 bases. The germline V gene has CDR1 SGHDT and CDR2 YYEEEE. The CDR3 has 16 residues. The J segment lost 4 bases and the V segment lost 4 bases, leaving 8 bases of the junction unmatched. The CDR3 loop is CASSQGQGPGGNTIYF. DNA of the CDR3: TGTGCCAGCAGCCAGGGACAGGGGCCGGGAGGAAACACCATATATTTT.

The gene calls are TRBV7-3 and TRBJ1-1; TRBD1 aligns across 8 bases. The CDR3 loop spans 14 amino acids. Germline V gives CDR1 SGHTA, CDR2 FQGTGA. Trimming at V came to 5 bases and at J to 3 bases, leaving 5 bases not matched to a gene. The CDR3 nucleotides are TGTGCCAGCAGCGCAACAGGGGGGGACACTGAAGCTTTCTTT. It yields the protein CASSATGGDTEAFF. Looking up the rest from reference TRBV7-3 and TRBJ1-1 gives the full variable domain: GAGVSQTPSNKVTEKGKYVELRCDPISGHTALYWYRQSLGQGPEFLIYFQGTGAADDSGLPNDRFFAVRPEGSVSTLKIQRTERGDSAVYLCASSATGGDTEAFFGQGTRLTVV.

CDR3 region: CASSNGTVQPQHF. DNA of the CDR3: TGTGCCAGCAGCAACGGGACAGTTCAGCCCCAGCATTTT. This chain joins TRBV7-9 and TRBJ1-5, with 7 bases identical to TRBD1. CDR1 is SEHNR and CDR2 is FQNEAQ in the germline V gene (reference sequence). The V segment lost 5 bases and the J segment 6 bases; nucleotides outside the gene matches: 4. The CDR3 runs 13 residues.

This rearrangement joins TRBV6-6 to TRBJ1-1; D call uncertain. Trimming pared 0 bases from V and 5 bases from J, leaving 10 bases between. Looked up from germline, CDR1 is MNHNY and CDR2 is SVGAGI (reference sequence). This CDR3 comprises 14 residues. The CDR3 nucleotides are TGTGCCAGCAGTTACTCGATTGGAGGGACTGAAGCTTTCTTT. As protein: CASSYSIGGTEAFF.

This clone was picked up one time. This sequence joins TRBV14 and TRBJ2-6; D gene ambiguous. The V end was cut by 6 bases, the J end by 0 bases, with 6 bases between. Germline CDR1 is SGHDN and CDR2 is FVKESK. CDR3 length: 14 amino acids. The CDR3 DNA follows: TGTGCCAGCAGATCCAGCTCTGGGGCCAACGTCCTGACTTTC. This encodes CASRSSSGANVLTF.

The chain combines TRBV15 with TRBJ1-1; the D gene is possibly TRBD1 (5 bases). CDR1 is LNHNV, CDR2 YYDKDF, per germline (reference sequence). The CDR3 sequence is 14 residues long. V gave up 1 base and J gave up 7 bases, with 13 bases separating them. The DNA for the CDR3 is TGTGCCACCAGCAGAGTTGGAGGGGTGGGTGAAGCTTTCTTT. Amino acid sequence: CATSRVGGVGEAFF.

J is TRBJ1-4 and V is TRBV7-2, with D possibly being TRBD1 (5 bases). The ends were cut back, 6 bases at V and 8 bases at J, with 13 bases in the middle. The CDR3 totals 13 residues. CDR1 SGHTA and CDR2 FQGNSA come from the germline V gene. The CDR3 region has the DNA TGTGCCAGCAGTCTCGGGGGTCGAGAAAAACTGTTTTTT. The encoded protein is CASSLGGREKLFF.

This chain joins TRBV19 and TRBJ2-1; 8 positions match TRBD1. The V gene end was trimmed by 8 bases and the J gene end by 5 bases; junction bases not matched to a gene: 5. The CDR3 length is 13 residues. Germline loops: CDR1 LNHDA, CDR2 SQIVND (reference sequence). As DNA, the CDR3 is TGTGCCAGTCGCCTGACAGGGGACAATGAGCAGTTCTTC. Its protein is CASRLTGDNEQFF.

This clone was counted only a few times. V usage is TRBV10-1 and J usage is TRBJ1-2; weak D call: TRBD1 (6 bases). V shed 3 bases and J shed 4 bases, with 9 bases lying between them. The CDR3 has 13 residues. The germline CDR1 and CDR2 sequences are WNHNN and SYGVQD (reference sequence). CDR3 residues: CASSDGGGYGYTF. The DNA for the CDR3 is TGCGCCAGCAGTGATGGAGGGGGCTATGGCTACACCTTC.